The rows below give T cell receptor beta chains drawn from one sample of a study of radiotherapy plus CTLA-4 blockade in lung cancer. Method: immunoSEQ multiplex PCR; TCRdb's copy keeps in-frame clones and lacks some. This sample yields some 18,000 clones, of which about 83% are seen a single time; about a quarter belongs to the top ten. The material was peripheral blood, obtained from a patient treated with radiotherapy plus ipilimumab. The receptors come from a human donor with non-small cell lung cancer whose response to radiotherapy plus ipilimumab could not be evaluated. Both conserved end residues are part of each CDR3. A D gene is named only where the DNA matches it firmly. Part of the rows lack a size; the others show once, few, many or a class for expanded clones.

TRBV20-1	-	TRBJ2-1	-	CSPLRLGEQFF	TGCAGCCCCTTGCGGTTAGGTGAGCAGTTCTTC
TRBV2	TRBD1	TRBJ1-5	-	CASSDRGSSNQPQHF	TGTGCCAGCAGTGACAGGGGGAGTAGCAATCAGCCCCAGCATTTT
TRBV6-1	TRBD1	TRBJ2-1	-	CASSLQGQLYNEQFF	TGTGCCAGCAGCCTTCAGGGACAGCTTTACAATGAGCAGTTCTTC
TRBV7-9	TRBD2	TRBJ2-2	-	CASSSYTLAGAGELFF	TGTGCCAGCAGCTCTTATACCCTAGCGGGTGCCGGGGAGCTGTTTTTT
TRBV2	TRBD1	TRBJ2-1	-	CASIIPQGAYNEQFF	TGTGCCAGCATCATTCCCCAGGGGGCGTACAATGAGCAGTTCTTC
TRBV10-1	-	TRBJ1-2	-	CASSGNSNYGYTF	TGCGCCAGCAGTGGGAACAGTAACTATGGCTACACCTTC
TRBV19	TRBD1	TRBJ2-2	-	CASSKSGGQGFGELFF	TGTGCCAGCTCAAAGTCCGGTGGACAGGGCTTCGGGGAGCTGTTTTTT
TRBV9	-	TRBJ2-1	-	CASSVESSGYNEQFF	TGTGCCAGCAGCGTAGAAAGTAGCGGCTACAATGAGCAGTTCTTC
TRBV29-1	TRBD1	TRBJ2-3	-	CSAGEQGAGDTQYF	TGCAGCGCTGGGGAACAGGGGGCCGGAGATACGCAGTATTTT
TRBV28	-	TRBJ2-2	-	CASKETTGELFF	TGTGCCAGCAAGGAGACCACCGGGGAGCTGTTTTTT
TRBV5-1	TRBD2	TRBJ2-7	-	CASSLAGTSAYEQYF	TGCGCCAGCAGCCTAGCGGGAACGAGTGCCTACGAGCAGTACTTC
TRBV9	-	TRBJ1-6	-	CASSVEGSGNSPLHF	TGTGCCAGCAGCGTAGAAGGGAGCGGTAATTCACCCCTCCACTTT
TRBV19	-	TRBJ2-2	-	CASRNDRPGTGELFF	TGTGCCAGTAGAAACGATCGGCCCGGGACCGGGGAGCTGTTTTTT
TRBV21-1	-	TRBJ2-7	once	CASSAGASYEQYF	TGTGCCAGCAGCGCGGGGGCATCCTACGAGCAGTACTTC
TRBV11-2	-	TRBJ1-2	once	CASSLRDASTYGYTF	TGTGCCAGCAGCTTACGCGATGCGTCCACTTATGGCTACACCTTC
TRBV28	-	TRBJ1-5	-	CASSLSGGDLSNQPQHF	TGTGCCAGCAGTTTATCAGGAGGGGACCTTAGCAATCAGCCCCAGCATTTT
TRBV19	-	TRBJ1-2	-	CASSLGQGYSGYTF	TGTGCCAGTAGCCTAGGGCAGGGATACAGTGGCTACACCTTC
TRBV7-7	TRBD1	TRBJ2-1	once	CASSLGQGAYNEQFF	TGTGCTAGCAGCTTAGGACAGGGGGCCTACAATGAGCAGTTCTTC
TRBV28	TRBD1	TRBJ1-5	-	CASSLGRTGNSNQPQHF	TGTGCCAGCAGTTTAGGTCGGACAGGGAATAGCAATCAGCCCCAGCATTTT
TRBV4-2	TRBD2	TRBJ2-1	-	CASSDLAGGWYEQFF	TGTGCCAGCAGCGATTTAGCGGGAGGGTGGTATGAGCAGTTCTTC
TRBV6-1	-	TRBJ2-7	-	CASSESSRGEQYF	TGTGCTAGCAGTGAATCCAGCCGGGGCGAGCAGTACTTC
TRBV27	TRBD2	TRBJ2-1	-	CASKPGAGGAWDEQFF	TGTGCCAGTAAACCAGGTGCCGGGGGGGCTTGGGATGAGCAGTTCTTC
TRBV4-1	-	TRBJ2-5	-	CASSQDGGKETQYF	TGCGCCAGCAGCCAAGATGGCGGGAAAGAGACCCAGTACTTC
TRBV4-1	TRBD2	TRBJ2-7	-	CASSQDPSGRSRRYEQYF	TGCGCCAGCAGCCAAGATCCTAGCGGGAGGTCTCGCCGCTACGAGCAGTACTTC
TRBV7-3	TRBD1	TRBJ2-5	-	CASRPTGDRGETQYF	TGTGCCAGCAGACCCACAGGGGATAGAGGAGAGACCCAGTACTTC
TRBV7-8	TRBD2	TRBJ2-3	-	CASSLWTSGPMYTQYF	TGTGCCAGCAGCTTATGGACTAGCGGGCCTATGTATACGCAGTATTTT
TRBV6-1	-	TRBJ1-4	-	CASSEELATNEKLFF	TGTGCCAGCAGTGAGGAGCTAGCAACTAATGAAAAACTGTTTTTT
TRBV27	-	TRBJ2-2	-	CASRDMAYTGELFF	TGTGCCAGTCGGGACATGGCGTACACCGGGGAGCTGTTTTTT
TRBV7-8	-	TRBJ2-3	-	CASSLILATDTQYF	TGTGCCAGCAGCTTAATATTAGCCACAGATACGCAGTATTTT
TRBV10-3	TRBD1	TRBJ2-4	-	CAISAGQGANIQYF	TGTGCCATCAGTGCCGGACAGGGGGCAAACATTCAGTACTTC
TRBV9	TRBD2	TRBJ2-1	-	CASSPNRASGIGYEQFF	TGTGCCAGCAGCCCAAATCGGGCTAGCGGGATAGGCTATGAGCAGTTCTTC
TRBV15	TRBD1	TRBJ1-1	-	CATSIYRGREAFF	TGTGCCACCAGCATATACAGGGGGCGGGAAGCTTTCTTT
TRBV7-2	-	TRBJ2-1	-	CASRQGFKSEQFF	TGTGCCAGCAGGCAGGGTTTTAAGAGTGAGCAGTTCTTC
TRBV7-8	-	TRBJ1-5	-	CASSFAQGNRQPQHF	TGTGCCAGCAGCTTCGCCCAGGGGAATCGTCAGCCCCAGCATTTT
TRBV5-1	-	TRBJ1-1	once	CASRYDGQPNTEAFF	TGCGCCAGCAGGTATGATGGACAGCCGAACACTGAAGCTTTCTTT
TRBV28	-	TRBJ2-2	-	CASSYSLTPGHENTGELFF	TGTGCCAGCAGTTACTCCCTCACCCCGGGACACGAGAACACCGGGGAGCTGTTTTTT
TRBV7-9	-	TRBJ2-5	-	CASSFRVGDQETQYF	TGTGCCAGCAGCTTTAGGGTCGGGGACCAAGAGACCCAGTACTTC
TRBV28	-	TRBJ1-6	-	CASSPPYSPLHF	TGTGCCAGCAGTCCCCCCTATTCACCCCTCCACTTT
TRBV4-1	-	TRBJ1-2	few	CASSFALRGYGYTF	TGCGCCAGCAGCTTTGCGCTTAGGGGCTATGGCTACACCTTC
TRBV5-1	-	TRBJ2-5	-	CASSLERYQETQYF	TGCGCCAGCAGCTTGGAACGGTACCAAGAGACCCAGTACTTC
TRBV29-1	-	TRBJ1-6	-	CSVEDREVRARRSPLHF	TGCAGCGTTGAAGATCGGGAGGTCAGGGCTCGGAGATCACCCCTCCACTTT
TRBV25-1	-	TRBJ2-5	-	CASSEQGRAETQYF	TGTGCCAGCAGTGAGCAGGGCAGGGCAGAGACCCAGTACTTC
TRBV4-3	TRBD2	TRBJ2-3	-	CASSQSAGGSTDTQYF	TGCGCCAGCAGCCAATCGGCGGGGGGGAGCACAGATACGCAGTATTTT
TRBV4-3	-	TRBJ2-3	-	CASSHQGATDTQYF	TGCGCCAGCAGCCATCAAGGGGCCACAGATACGCAGTATTTT
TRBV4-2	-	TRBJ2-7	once	CASSQEAQGNSYEQYF	TGTGCCAGCAGCCAAGAGGCCCAGGGGAATTCCTACGAGCAGTACTTC
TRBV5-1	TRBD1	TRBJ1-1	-	CASSLVGRGLSNTEAFF	TGCGCCAGCAGCTTGGTAGGCAGGGGGCTCAGTAACACTGAAGCTTTCTTT
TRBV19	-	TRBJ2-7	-	CASSTQGGGTYEQYF	TGTGCCAGTAGTACCCAGGGGGGTGGAACCTACGAGCAGTACTTC
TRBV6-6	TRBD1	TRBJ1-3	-	CASSYDRGSSGNTIYF	TGTGCCAGCAGTTACGACAGGGGTTCCTCTGGAAACACCATATATTTT
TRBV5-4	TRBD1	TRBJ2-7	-	CASSTGQSTIYEQYF	TGTGCCAGCAGCACGGGACAGTCCACTATCTACGAGCAGTACTTC
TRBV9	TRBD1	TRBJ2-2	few	CASSSTGQLTGELFF	TGTGCCAGCAGCTCCACGGGACAGCTCACCGGGGAGCTGTTTTTT
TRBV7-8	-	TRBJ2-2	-	CASTSSGELFF	TGTGCCAGCACCTCTTCCGGGGAGCTGTTTTTT
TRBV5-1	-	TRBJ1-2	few	CASRSMSGHGYTF	TGCGCCAGCCGATCTATGAGCGGACATGGCTACACCTTC
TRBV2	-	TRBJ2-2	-	CASKGVSVNTGELFF	TGTGCCAGCAAAGGGGTTTCGGTAAACACCGGGGAGCTGTTTTTT